The 9 T cell receptor beta chains below all came from one sample that was sequenced in a study of shared clonotypes between healthy human individuals. Profiled with immunoSEQ multiplex PCR; TCRdb holds only in-frame clones, not every one. The table lists over 850,000 clones, about 80% of them singletons. The sample comprised memory CD4+ T cells from PBMCs. As for subset: CD45RA-negative fraction. The receptors come from a man aged 18 to 29 in good health. Some clones in this sample may be carry-over from other donors' samples.

Worth noting for this clone: At the DNA level, this CDR3 is encoded by other sequences in the same sample as well. This chain connects TRBV5-1 to TRBJ2-7, with 12 nucleotides matching TRBD1. Germline CDR1 SGHRS, CDR2 YFSETQ. This CDR3 spans 16 amino acids. V shed 0 bases and J 4 bases; nucleotides not matched to a gene: 5. CDR3 sequence: CASSLGPGQGAYEQYF. CDR3 nucleotides: TGCGCCAGCAGCTTGGGTCCGGGACAGGGGGCTTACGAGCAGTACTTC.

The chain recombines TRBV5-1 with TRBJ2-2; 8 bases align to TRBD2. The V and J ends lost 4 bases and 3 bases, in that order; junction bases with no gene match: 5. CDR3 size: 15 residues. Germline CDR1 reads SGHRS; CDR2 reads YFSETQ. The CDR3 loop reads CASSTGRADTGELFF. The CDR3 DNA reads TGCGCCAGCAGCACCGGGAGGGCCGACACCGGGGAGCTGTTTTTT.

V is TRBV10-3 and J is TRBJ2-3; D might be TRBD1 (5 bases). This CDR3 is built from 14 residues. Germline CDR1 ENHRY, CDR2 SYGVKD. With 4 bases removed from V and 11 bases from J, the gap between germline ends came to 19 bases. CDR3 amino acids: CAISGNSRQSLQYF. The CDR3 DNA reads TGTGCCATCAGTGGAAACAGTAGACAGAGCCTGCAGTATTTT.

The chain joins TRBV7-2 to TRBJ2-4; 7 positions agree with TRBD2. CDR1 SGHTA and CDR2 FQGNSA come from the germline V gene. J was trimmed by 2 bases and V by 4 bases; bases with no gene match: 8. The CDR3 spans 16 residues. The CDR3 DNA is TGTGCCAGCAGCTCTGCGGGAGATGCGTCCAAAAACATTCAGTACTTC. Amino acids: CASSSAGDASKNIQYF.

The chain has TRBV5-5 and TRBJ1-1, with 9 positions matching TRBD1. The CDR3 is 19 amino acids. Germline V gene sequence: CDR1 SGHKS, CDR2 YYEKEE (reference sequence). Trimming cost V 3 bases and J 1 base; bases outside gene matches: 16. CDR3: CASSYRTGAPTRRNTEAFF. Written as DNA, the CDR3 is TGTGCCAGCAGCTACCGGACAGGGGCACCCACCCGGAGGAACACTGAAGCTTTCTTT.

The chain has TRBV9 and TRBJ2-3; 7 nucleotides agree with TRBD2. This CDR3 has 16 amino acids. Looked up from germline, CDR1 is SGDLS and CDR2 is YYNGEE. Trimming removed 0 bases from V and 6 bases from J; junction bases left unmatched: 10. The CDR3 nucleotides are TGTGCCAGCAGCGTAGAACAAGCGGGATTGGGTGATACGCAGTATTTT. This translates into CASSVEQAGLGDTQYF.

The V and J genes are TRBV7-7 and TRBJ2-7, with TRBD1 identical over 10 bases. CDR3 length: 15 residues. In germline, CDR1 is SSHAT, CDR2 FNYEAQ (reference sequence). Trimming took 5 bases from V and 2 from J; bases not matched to a gene: 6. CDR3 region: CASSPGQGVTYEQYF. CDR3 coding DNA: TGTGCCAGCAGCCCAGGACAGGGGGTTACCTACGAGCAGTACTTC.

This clone was seen just once. V gene TRBV30 combines with J gene TRBJ2-7; TRBD2 is a possible D gene (5 bases). Germline V gene data show CDR1 as GTSNPN and CDR2 as SVGIG (reference sequence). The CDR3 extends over 14 amino acids. V was shortened by 3 bases and J by 2 bases, with 14 bases between the two germline ends. The CDR3 sequence is CAWRQFGRAYEQYF. The CDR3 DNA sequence: TGTGCCTGGAGACAATTTGGGAGAGCCTACGAGCAGTACTTC.

The chain combines TRBV5-1 with TRBJ2-7; the D gene is possibly TRBD2 (5 bases). This CDR3 contains 13 residues. The germline gives CDR1 SGHRS, CDR2 YFSETQ. V gave up 4 bases and J gave up 3 bases, with 11 bases separating them. The CDR3 protein is CASSPGVDYEQYF. CDR3 coding DNA: TGCGCCAGCAGCCCCGGGGTGGACTACGAGCAGTACTTC.